One sample yielded the 17 T cell receptor beta chains listed below, sequenced in a study of T-cell memory formation after mild COVID-19. TCRdb re-derived calls from the 5' RACE reads in MiXCR, one entry per CDR3 protein. The profile shows about 38,000 distinct CDR3 sequences, around 10% of them singletons. Sequencing was carried out using PBMCs or a T cell subset sorted from them (not recorded which). Receptor source: a young man who had mild COVID-19 (a few samples of this study predate the infection). Cell type and time point are not known.

In this sample, this clonotype is medium-sized (0.01 to 0.1%). The rearrangement links TRBV20-1 to TRBJ2-3; 9 bases are a match to TRBD2. The CDR3 totals 15 residues. The junction had 6 bases not matched to a gene; V was cut back by 0 bases and J by 5 bases. Germline CDR1 DFQATT, CDR2 SNEGSKA (reference sequence). CDR3 amino acids: CSARERTSAGDTQYF. The DNA of the CDR3 is TGCAGTGCTAGAGAAAGGACTAGCGCGGGAGATACGCAGTATTTT.

The sample holds many counts of this clonotype. Written as DNA, the CDR3 is TGTGCCAGCAGCCTTGGACAGTTCAGAGTTGGCTACACCTTC. Residues: CASSLGQFRVGYTF. The chain employs TRBV6-2 or TRBV6-3 and TRBJ1-2; TRBD1 might be the D (6 bases). The CDR3 length is 14 residues. With 6 bases removed from V and 7 bases from J, the gap between germline ends came to 18 bases. Germline lookup yields CDR1 MNHEY and CDR2 SVGEGT.

This clonotype was detected many times. The chain carries TRBV24-1 and TRBJ2-5; D is tentatively TRBD1 or TRBD2 (5 bases each). The CDR3 extends over 16 amino acids. Germline lookup yields CDR1 KGHDR and CDR2 SFDVKD. V was pared by 5 bases and J by 1 base, with 16 bases between. The CDR3 DNA reads TGTGCCACCAGTGCGTCCCGGTGGGGGAGCCAAGAGACCCAGTACTTC. Amino acid sequence: CATSASRWGSQETQYF.

There are many counts of this clonotype. The genes are TRBV27 and TRBJ2-5, with 7 bases fitting TRBD1. Unmatched junction bases numbered 6, after V lost 5 bases and J lost 0 bases. Germline V gene sequence: CDR1 MNHEY, CDR2 SMNVEV (reference sequence). The CDR3 length is 15 residues. CDR3 DNA sequence: TGTGCCAGCAGTCAAAACAGGGGTTACCAAGAGACCCAGTACTTC. It codes for CASSQNRGYQETQYF.

This clonotype was recorded many times. V and J are TRBV24-1 and TRBJ2-1; D may be TRBD2 (6 bases). This CDR3 comprises 13 residues. The V and J ends lost 7 bases and 6 bases respectively, with 12 bases between them. Germline V gene sequence: CDR1 KGHDR, CDR2 SFDVKD. The CDR3 region is CATSRSSVNEQFF. CDR3 nucleotides: TGTGCCACCAGCAGATCTAGCGTCAATGAGCAGTTCTTC.

This clonotype has at least ten counts. The J gene is TRBJ2-3, the V gene TRBV7-2, with unresolved D. CDR3 length: 12 amino acids. Trimming removed 5 bases from V and 6 bases from J, with 9 bases in between. Germline-derived CDR1 and CDR2 are SGHTA and FQGNSA. The CDR3 coding sequence is TGTGCCAGCAGCCCAACGGGCGATACGCAGTATTTT. Encoded protein: CASSPTGDTQYF.

Many counts were recorded for this clonotype. The V and J genes are TRBV7-2 and TRBJ2-4; 9 nucleotides align to TRBD2. Trimming cost V 5 bases and J 8 bases; bases outside gene matches: 4. This CDR3 spans 13 amino acids. Germline CDR1 and CDR2: SGHTA and FQGNSA. The CDR3 loop is CASSPQRGDIQYF. The CDR3 DNA sequence: TGTGCCAGCAGCCCCCAGCGGGGGGACATTCAGTACTTC. Complete variable domain (other parts from reference TRBV7-2 and TRBJ2-4): GAGVSQSPSNKVTEKGKDVELRCDPISGHTALYWYRQSLGQGLEFLIYFQGNSAPDKSGLPSDRFSAERTGGSVSTLTIQRTQQEDSAVYLCASSPQRGDIQYFGAGTRLSVL.

This clonotype has at least ten counts. The J gene is TRBJ2-7, the V gene TRBV21-1; TRBD1, the table's D call, lacks a check against the DNA. TRBV21-1 is an annotated pseudogene. This CDR3 has 15 amino acids. The CDR3 DNA reads TGTGCCAGCAGCAAAGCGCGACAGGGCCCATACGAGCAGTACTTC. Translated: CASSKARQGPYEQYF.

This clonotype has a count of ten or more. The chain links TRBV9 to TRBJ2-1; D is perhaps TRBD1 or TRBD2 (5 bases each). V lost 0 bases, J lost 8 bases, and 18 bases lay in between. The CDR3 runs 16 residues. CDR1 is SGDLS and CDR2 is YYNGEE in the germline V gene. The CDR3 region has the DNA TGTGCCAGCAGCGTAGGGGGAGCCCGACAAGGGGATGAGCAGTTCTTC. It yields the protein CASSVGGARQGDEQFF.

The sample holds many counts of this clonotype. The chain uses TRBV10-3 and TRBJ2-3; D is uncertain. V shed 0 bases and J shed 4 bases, with 2 bases lying between them. The germline V gene has CDR1 ENHRY and CDR2 SYGVKD. CDR3 length equals 12 residues. CDR3 sequence reads: CAISESADTQYF. The CDR3 nucleotides are TGTGCCATCAGTGAGTCAGCAGATACGCAGTATTTT.

This clonotype was picked up many times. The chain combines TRBV3-1 with TRBJ2-1; 9 bases are a match to TRBD2. This CDR3 comprises 16 residues. V shed 2 bases and J 0 bases; nucleotides not matched to a gene: 2. Germline V CDR1 and CDR2: LGHDT, YNNKEL (reference sequence). The chain's CDR3 is CASSQLAGSSYNEQFF. The CDR3 DNA is TGTGCCAGCAGCCAACTAGCGGGGTCCTCCTACAATGAGCAGTTCTTC.

This clonotype is deemed medium-sized. The rearrangement uses TRBV20-1 and TRBJ2-1; 15 nucleotides agree with TRBD2. V lost 6 bases, J lost 7 bases, and 4 bases stayed unmatched. Looked up from germline, CDR1 is DFQATT and CDR2 is SNEGSKA (reference sequence). The CDR3 has 14 residues. For the CDR3, the DNA is TGCAGTGCCGGACTAGCGGGGGGGCCAAATGAGCAGTTCTTC. Amino acid sequence: CSAGLAGGPNEQFF.

By share, this clonotype counts as medium-sized. V usage is TRBV4-1 and J usage is TRBJ1-2; the match to TRBD1 covers 8 bases. Per germline, CDR1 MGHRA and CDR2 YSYEKL. V lost 4 bases to trimming and J lost 8 bases; unmatched junction nucleotides: 6. CDR3 size: 13 residues. The CDR3 region has the DNA TGCGCCAGCAGCCGCGACAGGGGTGACGGCTACACCTTC. It translates to CASSRDRGDGYTF.

V and J are TRBV19 and TRBJ2-2, with 12 bases lining up with TRBD2. The CDR3 contains 18 residues. Germline V CDR1 and CDR2: LNHDA, SQIVND (reference sequence). Trimming removed 7 bases from V and 4 bases from J; junction bases left unmatched: 13. The CDR3 nucleotides read TGTGCCAGTACCAAGGGGCTAGCGGGGGGGCGTGTCACCGGGGAGCTGTTTTTT. Translating gives CASTKGLAGGRVTGELFF.

This clonotype was observed many times. The chain combines TRBV7-9 with TRBJ2-5; 7 nucleotides align to TRBD1. Trimming removed 2 bases from V and 2 bases from J; junction bases left unmatched: 2. Germline V gene sequence: CDR1 SEHNR, CDR2 FQNEAQ (reference sequence). The length of the CDR3 is 14 residues. CDR3 in amino acids: CASSLQGVQETQYF. CDR3 coding DNA: TGTGCCAGCAGCTTACAGGGGGTTCAAGAGACCCAGTACTTC.

A few counts support this clonotype. The chain uses TRBV12-3 or TRBV12-4 and TRBJ1-2; D gene unclear. The CDR3 length is 14 residues. With 1 base removed from V and 2 bases from J, the gap between germline ends came to 8 bases. The CDR3 sequence: CASSLGTGNYGYTF. DNA of the CDR3: TGTGCCAGCAGTTTAGGGACGGGCAACTATGGCTACACCTTC.

This clonotype was seen ten or more times. This chain links TRBV6-6 with TRBJ2-2, with 7 bases lining up with TRBD1. V shed 2 bases, J shed 5 bases, and the junction held 8 bases outside the gene matches. The CDR3 loop spans 16 amino acids. The V gene's germline CDR1 is MNHNY and CDR2 SVGAGI (reference sequence). This CDR3 reads CASSYPHQQGTGELFF. The CDR3, as DNA: TGTGCCAGCAGTTACCCACATCAACAGGGGACCGGGGAGCTGTTTTTT.